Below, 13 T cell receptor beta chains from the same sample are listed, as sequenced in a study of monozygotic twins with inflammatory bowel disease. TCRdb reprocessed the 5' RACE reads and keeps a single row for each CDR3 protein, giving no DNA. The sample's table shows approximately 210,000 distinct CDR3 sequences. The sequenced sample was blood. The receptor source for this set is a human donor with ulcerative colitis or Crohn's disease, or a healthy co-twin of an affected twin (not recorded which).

The CDR3 reads CASKPVRGPEETQYF. The chain couples TRBV12-3 or TRBV12-4 to TRBJ2-5. This CDR3 has 15 residues.

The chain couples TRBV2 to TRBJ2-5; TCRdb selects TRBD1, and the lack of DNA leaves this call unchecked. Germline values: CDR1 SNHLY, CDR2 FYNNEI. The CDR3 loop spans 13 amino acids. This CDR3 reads CASSTQGAETQYF.

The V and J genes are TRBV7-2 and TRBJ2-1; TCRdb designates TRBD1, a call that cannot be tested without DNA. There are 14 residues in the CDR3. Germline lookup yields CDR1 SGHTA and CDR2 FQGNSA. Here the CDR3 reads CASSPQGARNEQFF.

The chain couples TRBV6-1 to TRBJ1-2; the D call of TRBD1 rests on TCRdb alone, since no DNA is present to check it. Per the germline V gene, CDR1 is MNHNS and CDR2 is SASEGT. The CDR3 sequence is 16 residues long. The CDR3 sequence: CASSESRSSGTGGYTF.

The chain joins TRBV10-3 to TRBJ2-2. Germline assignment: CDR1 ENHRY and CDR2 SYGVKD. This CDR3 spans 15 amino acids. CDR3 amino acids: CAISDRFTDTGELFF.

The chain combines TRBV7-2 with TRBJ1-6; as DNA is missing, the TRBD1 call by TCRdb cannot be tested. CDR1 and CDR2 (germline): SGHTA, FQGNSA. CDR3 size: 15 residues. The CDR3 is CASSPAGTYNSPLHF. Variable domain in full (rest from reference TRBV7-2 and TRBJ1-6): GAGVSQSPSNKVTEKGKDVELRCDPISGHTALYWYRQSLGQGLEFLIYFQGNSAPDKSGLPSDRFSAERTGGSVSTLTIQRTQQEDSAVYLCASSPAGTYNSPLHFGNGTRLTVT.

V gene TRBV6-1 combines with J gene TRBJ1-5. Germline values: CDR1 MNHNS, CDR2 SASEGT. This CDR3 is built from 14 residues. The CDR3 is CASSEAALNQPQHF.

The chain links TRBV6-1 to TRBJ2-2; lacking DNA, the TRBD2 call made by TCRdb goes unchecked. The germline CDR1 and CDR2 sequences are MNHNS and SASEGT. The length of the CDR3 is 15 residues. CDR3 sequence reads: CASSLAGRYTGELFF.

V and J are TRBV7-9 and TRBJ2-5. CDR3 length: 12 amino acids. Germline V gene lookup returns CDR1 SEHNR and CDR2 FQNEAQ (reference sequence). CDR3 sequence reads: CASSLMDETQYF. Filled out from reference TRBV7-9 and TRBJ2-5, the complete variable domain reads DTGVSQNPRHKITKRGQNVTFRCDPISEHNRLYWYRQTLGQGPEFLTYFQNEAQLEKSRLLSDRFSAERPKGSFSTLEIQRTEQGDSAMYLCASSLMDETQYFGPGTRLLVL.

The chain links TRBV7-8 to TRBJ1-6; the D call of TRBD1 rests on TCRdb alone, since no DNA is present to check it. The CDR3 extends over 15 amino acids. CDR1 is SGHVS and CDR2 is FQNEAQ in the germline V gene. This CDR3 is CASSLEDSWNSPLHF.

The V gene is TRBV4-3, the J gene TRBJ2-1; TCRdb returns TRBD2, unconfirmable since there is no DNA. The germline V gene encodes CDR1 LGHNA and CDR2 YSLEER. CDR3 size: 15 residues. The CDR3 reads CASSSAQREIGEQFF.

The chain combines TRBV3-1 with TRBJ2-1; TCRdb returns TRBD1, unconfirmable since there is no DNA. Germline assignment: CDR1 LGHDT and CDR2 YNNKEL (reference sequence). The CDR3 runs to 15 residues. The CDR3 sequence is CASSQLSRGYNEQFF.

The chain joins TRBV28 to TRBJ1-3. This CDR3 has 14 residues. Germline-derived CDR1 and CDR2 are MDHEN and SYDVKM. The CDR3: CATLGRASGNTIYF.